This TCR beta chain is drawn from a study of cytotoxic CD8 clonotypes in ibrutinib-treated CLL. TCRdb keeps only in-frame clones here, not all; method: immunoSEQ multiplex PCR. The sample lists about 120,000 clones; under 70% were seen once. After removal of 1 base from V and 7 bases from J, the junction contained 7 bases not matched to a gene. Germline CDR1 SEHNR, CDR2 FQNEAQ (reference sequence). The CDR3 sequence is 15 residues long. Sequenced here: PBMCs, sampled after 24 months of ibrutinib treatment. The chain employs TRBV7-9 and TRBJ2-1; 7 bases fit TRBD2. The origin of this receptor is a human donor with chronic lymphocytic leukemia. The CDR3 coding sequence is TGTGCCAGCAGCTTAGATGCGGGGGTGAGGAATGAGCAGTTCTTC. As protein: CASSLDAGVRNEQFF.